The clone carrying this TCR beta chain came up many times. These data originate in a study of T cells in Graves' hyperthyroidism and ophthalmopathy. Per germline, CDR1 SGHKS and CDR2 YYEKEE (reference sequence). The trim removed 5 bases at V and 4 bases at J, leaving 6 bases unmatched. The CDR3 loop spans 13 amino acids. RNA transcripts gave rise to amplified TCR beta CDR3 regions. The study used the HTBI primer set for a first-round RT-PCR of the TCR CDR3. Each CDR3 protein is one row after TCRdb ran MiXCR on the multiplex PCR reads. The sample includes about 770,000 distinct CDR3 sequences, about 19% of them seen just once.

The clonotype was recovered from a woman aged 45-60 years with Graves' hyperthyroidism that later progressed to Graves' ophthalmopathy. The chain joins TRBV5-5 to TRBJ2-7; 7 nucleotides agree with TRBD2. Sequences were obtained from blood. Written as DNA, the CDR3 is TGTGCCAGCAGTCAAAGCGGGGTATACGAGCAGTACTTC. This codes for CASSQSGVYEQYF.